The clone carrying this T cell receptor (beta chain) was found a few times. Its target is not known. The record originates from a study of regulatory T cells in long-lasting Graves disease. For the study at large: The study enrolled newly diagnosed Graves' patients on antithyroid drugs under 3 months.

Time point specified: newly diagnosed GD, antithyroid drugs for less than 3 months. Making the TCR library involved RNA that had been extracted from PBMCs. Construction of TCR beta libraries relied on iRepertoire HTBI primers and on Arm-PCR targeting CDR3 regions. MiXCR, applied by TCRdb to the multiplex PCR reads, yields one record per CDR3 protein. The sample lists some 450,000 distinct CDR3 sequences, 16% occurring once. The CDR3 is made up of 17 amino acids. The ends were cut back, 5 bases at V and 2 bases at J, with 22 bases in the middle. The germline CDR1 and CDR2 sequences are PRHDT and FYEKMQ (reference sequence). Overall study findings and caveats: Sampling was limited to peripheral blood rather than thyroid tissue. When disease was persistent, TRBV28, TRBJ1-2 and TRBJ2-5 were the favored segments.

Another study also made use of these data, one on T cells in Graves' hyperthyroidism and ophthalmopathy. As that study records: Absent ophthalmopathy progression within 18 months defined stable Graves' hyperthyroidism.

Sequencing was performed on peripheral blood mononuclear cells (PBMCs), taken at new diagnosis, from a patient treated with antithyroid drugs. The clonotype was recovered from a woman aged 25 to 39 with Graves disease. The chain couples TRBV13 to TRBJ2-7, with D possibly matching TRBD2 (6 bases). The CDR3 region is CASSTRTIASNPYEQYF. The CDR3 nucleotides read TGTGCCAGCAGCACCCGGACTATAGCATCGAATCCCTACGAGCAGTACTTC.